This entry is about one T cell receptor (beta chain). Its cognate antigen is unknown. Before thyroid surgery, none of the patients had received any treatment. With MiXCR, TCRdb reprocessed the PCR reads. The sample includes 35,000 to 40,000 clones, more than 25% of them seen just once. This sample is drawn from a study of metastatic and nonmetastatic thyroid tumors. Germline loops: CDR1 SNHLY, CDR2 FYNNEI. The CDR3 is 15 amino acids. Trimming cost V 5 bases and J 1 base; bases outside gene matches: 6. Study conclusions and caveats: TCR beta diversity was reportedly significantly higher in malignant thyroid tumors than benign nodules, in blood and tumor.

The genes are TRBV2 and TRBJ2-3; 7 bases fit TRBD1. The sample was blood. The clonotype comes from a female donor with papillary thyroid cancer or a benign thyroid nodule (not recorded which). Some clones in this sample may be carry-over from other donors' samples. CDR3 in amino acids: CASSSTGFGTDTQYF. The CDR3 DNA sequence: TGTGCCAGCAGTTCGACAGGGTTTGGCACAGATACGCAGTATTTT.